The text below deals with one TCR beta chain. Its antigen is still unknown. The germline gene is not matched at one end of the junction; a read error may be the cause. This sample was taken from a study of cytomegalovirus exposure and HLA in healthy donors (dated by TCRdb to about 2017). The study in broad terms: According to an earlier analysis of 587 of the donors, about 179 million T cells yielded some 120 million unique TCR beta sequences and about 300 Gb of sequence data. A later genetic analysis used genome-wide SNP genotypes for about 65% of the roughly 670 donors, treating that subset as a discovery cohort. Donor age, sex, ethnicity and CMV serostatus were compiled together with the repertoire data. HLA typing included class I and class II loci at four-digit resolution. Typing coverage varied by locus: 629-630 donors for A, B, C, DRB1 and DQB1; approximately 500 for DQA1; 606 for DPA1; more than 450 for DPB1. Four to six DR-DQ haplotypes were handled as single units for association and clustering, since linkage in the cohort was strong. The T cell repertoires of 670 or so subjects were profiled by immunosequencing and related to cytomegalovirus serostatus. All discovery cohort repertoires had been generated on a single sequencing platform. Among the roughly 400 genotyped donors, roughly 80% belonged to the genetic ancestry cluster associated with self-reported Caucasian donors. The study aimed to test whether cataloging public T cell receptors could reveal signatures of past pathogen exposure. To decide whether each TCR beta V gene segment behaved as functional or pseudogenic, an earlier analysis of some 540 of the donors relied on high-throughput TCR beta sequencing. Across approximately 400 genotyped donors of the cohort, an average of about 240,000 unique TCR beta nucleotide sequences per donor were sequenced, and roughly a sixth of those sequences were non-productive. A separate validation cohort of 100 to 150 different subjects was used in addition to the approximately 700-subject first cohort. High-throughput TCR immunosequencing, statistical association of individual TCRs with disease status, and machine learning were combined to predict cytomegalovirus infection status. In a later analysis, previously published TCR beta repertoires from some 640 donors were re-analyzed and high-resolution HLA genotyping was added so that TCR occurrence patterns could be studied. About 320 gigabases of sequencing data and 70 million to 85 million unique TCR sequences were included in an early release covering over 600 HLA-typed donors. The later analysis used no new phenotypic data to find candidate immune exposures, relying instead on TCR beta sequences and their occurrence across donors. What the authors observed across the whole study: A later analysis found that HLA-associated TCR beta chains were more clonally expanded and had lower generation probabilities than equally common non-associated chains. A later analysis found that most CMV-associated TCR beta chains appeared HLA-restricted, with HLA associations seemingly driven largely by CMV exposure. A later genetic analysis associated a missense DCLRE1C variant with V-gene and J-gene trimming of TCR beta chains, and an independent cohort replicated the association. Strong co-occurrence of HLA alleles, especially DR and DQ, made assigning TCR associations to individual alleles difficult. A total of roughly 160 TCR beta chains were listed by the study as associated with cytomegalovirus. The earlier analysis of 450 to 700 of the donors excluded about 16 rarely observed V segments, including chromosome 9 orphons, because counts were too low. HLA typing was unavailable for some donors at each locus, so association tests used only the typed subset. A later analysis reported that several top co-occurrence clusters appeared linked to parvovirus B19, influenza, CMV and Epstein-Barr virus. In an earlier analysis of 450 to 750 of the donors, most TCR beta V segments appeared in productive rearrangements about 87% or about 30% of the time, broadly matching IMGT annotations. Most TCR sequences were observed very rarely across donors, whereas some public TCRs were present in many individuals. Linkage disequilibrium might explain the correlated functional status among segregating V segments, but an unknown experimental factor could not be ruled out. A further reported finding was that TCR beta sequences accurately predicted the HLA-A and HLA-B alleles for most subjects in the first cohort. The only immune exposure information available for the cohort was CMV serostatus. In a later analysis, the rate of TCR association differed among HLA loci, with DRB1 alleles having the most associated TCRs and HLA-C alleles having the fewest. The authors suggested that the approach could potentially be generalized to other disease states and immunological phenotypes. Roughly uniform sequencing depth across donors was assumed in presence/absence analyses, although this assumption may not hold. In both the original and validation cohorts, the classifier was reported to diagnose cytomegalovirus status with high specificity and sensitivity. In vitro tests confirmed that three of the cytomegalovirus-associated TCR beta chains recognize cytomegalovirus antigens. At a false discovery rate of 0.05, a later analysis linked some 17,000 TCR beta sequences to specific HLA alleles. A cluster of highly shared sequence variants was judged likely to represent a technical artifact of the sequencing pipeline. A later genetic analysis reported fewer N-insertions in productive TCRs among donors in an Asian-associated ancestry cluster than the approximately 700-donor mean. This cohort had only TCR beta chains sequenced, and the lack of alpha or paired-chain data limited which features could be detected. Because the 87-base-pair reads could not distinguish some IMGT-functional V segments, including TRBV6-2 and TRBV6-3, those segments were excluded.

The library was obtained by the immunoSEQ multiplex PCR assay. The multiplex PCR relied on a mix of 60 forward primers for TCR Vbeta segments and 13 reverse primers for TCR Jbeta segments. The CDR3 region of rearranged TCR beta genes was amplified from genomic DNA with a multiplex PCR assay. The amplified TCR beta libraries were sequenced on the Illumina HiSeq System as 87-base-pair reads. Regarding the original processing steps: A later analysis counted tens of millions of unique TCR beta chains across the 666 repertoires, and around 9.9 million of these chains were shared by at least two donors. A nearest-neighbor algorithm error-corrected the raw reads and collapsed the reads into unique sequences, merging closely related sequences to remove PCR and sequencing errors. V, D and J gene segments were assigned by aligning CDR3 sequences to IMGT reference sequences. Each retained sequence needed at least a six-nucleotide match to both a V gene segment and a J gene segment. A rearrangement counted as productive if the CDR3 had no stop codons and remained in frame with V and J, and every other rearrangement counted as non-productive. CDR3 was defined according to IMGT convention as the region running from the second conserved V-encoded cysteine to the conserved J-encoded phenylalanine. In an earlier analysis of 500 to 650 of the donors, sequences lacking an unambiguous match to a single V gene segment were excluded. An earlier analysis of 587 of the donors classified V segments as functional when productive rearrangements were above 56.7% and as segregating when the standard deviation between donors was above 5%. A statistical classification framework was developed to diagnose cytomegalovirus status using the catalog of TCR beta chain sequences. In a later analysis, TCR nucleotide sequences were compared against IMGT/GENE-DB human TR gene sequences so that V and J genes could be assigned. In a later analysis, CDR3 sequences and most-parsimonious VDJ recombination scenarios were assigned using the TCRdist pipeline. In a later analysis, every TCR beta chain was defined by the combination of its CDR3 amino acid sequence and its V-gene family, and reads without a unique V-gene family were dropped. As a way to deal with suspected cross-contamination and a sequencing artifact, a later analysis dropped 450 to 600 nucleotide sequences that were highly shared and had low generation probability. In a later analysis, a clonal expansion index for each public chain was calculated from normalized within-repertoire ranks of inferred template counts. In a later analysis, generation probabilities were computed with a VDJ recombination model fitted to out-of-frame rearrangements, and the resulting probabilities were checked against IGoR. In a later analysis, hypergeometric tests were used to score TCR-TCR, TCR-HLA and TCR-CMV co-occurrence, with a repertoire-size bias correction applied to TCR pairs. In a later analysis, false discovery rates were estimated by permuting HLA or CMV assignments 20 times. In a later analysis, co-occurring TCRs were grouped with DBSCAN, and TCRdist sequence similarity was added when clustering was performed within HLA-allele-positive subsets. For co-occurrence clustering, repertoires with fewer than 30,000 or more than 120,000 public chains were excluded, along with roughly 5 repertoires with anomalous nucleotide sharing. The table was pulled from immuneACCESS by TCRdb, which kept in-frame rearrangements only. Such tables lose some clones; where checked, under half of the loss comes from unresolved V genes, and the rest has no known cause. The V and J calls and clone size were taken over from that table, and D and trimming were inferred from the DNA. Counted in this sample were 150,000 to 200,000 clones; approximately 80% of them appeared once. The ten largest clones represent around 2% of the sample.

In total, about 650 healthy bone marrow donors made up the cohort. All cohort members were sampled while nominally healthy, although unrecorded immune exposures were likely present. The donor was CMV seropositive and was included in the group of 250 to 300 seropositive cohort members. Every donor gave a peripheral blood sample, and the peripheral blood mononuclear cells from that sample were used for TCR beta sequencing. Genomic DNA extraction from the blood cell samples was performed with the Qiagen DNeasy Blood Extraction Kit. CDR1 and CDR2 are read off the germline V gene (reference sequence) as LNHNV and YYDKDF. Inclusive of the bounding cysteine and phenylalanine, the CDR3 is 12 residues long. The kept DNA is CDR3 alone, 36 bases in frame from the first base.

This receptor chain uses TRBV15 and TRBJ1-1, and 11 junction bases match TRBD1. The receptor comes from a woman aged 18 to 35 in good health and CMV-seropositive. Material for sequencing was PBMCs. Here the CDR3 is given as CATSWTGGEVSF. Read as DNA, the sequence is TGTGCCACCAGCTGGACAGGGGGCGAGGTTAGCTTT.